Detailed here is one T cell receptor beta chain. These data originate in a study of shared T cell receptors in the human thymus. The CDR3 is 17 residues long. Per the germline V gene, CDR1 is SGHNT and CDR2 is YYREEE (reference sequence). The trim removed 3 bases at V and 1 base at J, leaving 11 bases unmatched. Assay: immunoSEQ multiplex PCR; the TCRdb copy retains only in-frame clones and omits some. Of some 720,000 clones listed, 88% are singletons. The same data also contributed to another study, on human thymus T cells. That report notes: Obtained as resections during corrective heart surgery, the thymus tissue was then studied. There appeared to be biased usage of V and J genes in thymic and blood repertoires. Related research described thymic repertoires that were highly overlapping among unrelated individuals.

The receptor's source is a boy under two years old with a congenital heart defect. Sequencing input: thymocytes. This chain joins TRBV5-4 and TRBJ1-1; 8 positions agree with TRBD1. In DNA form, the CDR3 reads TGTGCCAGCAGCTCGTCCGAGGGACAGGTTTCGAACACTGAAGCTTTCTTT. Translation gives CASSSSEGQVSNTEAFF.